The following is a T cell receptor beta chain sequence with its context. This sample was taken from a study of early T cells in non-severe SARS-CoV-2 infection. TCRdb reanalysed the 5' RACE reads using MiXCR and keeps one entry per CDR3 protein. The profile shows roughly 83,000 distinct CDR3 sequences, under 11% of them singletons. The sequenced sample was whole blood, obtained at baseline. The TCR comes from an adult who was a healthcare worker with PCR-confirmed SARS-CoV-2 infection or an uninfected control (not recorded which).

The CDR3 is CASSQDGGGVETQYF. The CDR3 region has the DNA TGTGCCAGCAGCCAAGATGGAGGGGGTGTGGAGACCCAGTACTTC. The chain couples TRBV3-1 to TRBJ2-5; D may be TRBD1 or TRBD2 (6 bases each). Germline loops: CDR1 LGHDT, CDR2 YNNKEL (reference sequence). Between the trimmed V and J ends, which lost 0 bases and 5 bases, there was a span of 13 bases. This CDR3 region has 15 residues.